Listed here are 30 T cell receptor beta chains from one sample, sequenced in a study of T-cell reconstitution after alpha-beta-depleted transplantation in children. This sample's TCRbeta library carried unique molecular identifier barcodes. MiXCR, applied by TCRdb to the PCR reads, yields one record per CDR3 protein. Counted here are hundreds of thousands of distinct CDR3 sequences, 8% to 9.5% occurring once; the ten biggest clones make up roughly 6.2%. The sequences come from PBMCs from the stem cell graft donor, collected from the stem cell graft. These receptor sequences come from a human donor who donated a stem cell graft to a child with acute lymphoblastic leukemia.

The chain's CDR3 is CASSLLFGLADTQYF. The CDR3 DNA sequence: TGTGCCAGCAGTTTGTTATTCGGGCTGGCAGATACGCAGTATTTT. The chain combines TRBV12-3 or TRBV12-4 with TRBJ2-3; the D is unclear. The CDR3 extends over 15 amino acids. V was cut by 3 bases and J by 4 bases, with 14 bases left in between.

The chain couples TRBV30 to TRBJ2-7; D gene ambiguous. The CDR3 extends over 11 amino acids. V lost 4 bases and J lost 3, with 7 bases in between. Germline CDR1 is GTSNPN and CDR2 is SVGIG (reference sequence). This CDR3 reads CAWTTGYEQYF. The CDR3 DNA follows: TGTGCCTGGACCACCGGCTACGAGCAGTACTTC.

This clonotype was observed many times. This chain uses TRBV12-3 or TRBV12-4 with TRBJ2-7; 9 nucleotides align to TRBD2. This CDR3 has 16 amino acids. Losses at the gene ends were 1 base for V and 4 bases for J; bases not matched to a gene: 8. CDR3 sequence: CASSLGFGTSRYEQYF. The CDR3 coding sequence is TGTGCCAGCAGTTTAGGTTTTGGGACTAGCAGGTACGAGCAGTACTTC.

The chain carries TRBV5-4 and TRBJ1-4; no firm D call. Trimming cost V 3 bases and J 7 bases, with 13 bases left between them. In germline, CDR1 is SGHNT, CDR2 YYREEE (reference sequence). The CDR3 consists of 14 residues. CDR3 protein: CASSSTALGEKLFF. The CDR3, as DNA: TGTGCCAGCAGCTCCACAGCCTTAGGTGAAAAACTGTTTTTT. The full variable domain, in which reference TRBV5-4 and TRBJ1-4 provide the parts outside the CDR3, is ETGVTQSPTHLIKTRGQQVTLRCSSQSGHNTVSWYQQALGQGPQFIFQYYREEENGRGNFPPRFSGLQFPNYSSELNVNALELDDSALYLCASSSTALGEKLFFGSGTQLSVL.

The sample holds many counts of this clonotype. CDR3 amino acids: CASSLGSPSSRGRLETQYF. Here the CDR3 DNA reads TGTGCCAGCAGCTTAGGCTCCCCCTCAAGTCGGGGGCGGCTTGAGACCCAGTACTTC. J is TRBJ2-5 and V is TRBV7-7; the D gene could be TRBD1 or TRBD2 (6 bases each). Deletions cut 1 base from V and 5 bases from J, with 26 bases between. Germline V gene lookup returns CDR1 SSHAT and CDR2 FNYEAQ (reference sequence). The CDR3 is 19 amino acids.

The gene calls are TRBV3-1 and TRBJ2-3; possible D gene TRBD2, 6 bases. This CDR3 spans 15 amino acids. V lost 6 bases and J 2 bases, leaving 15 bases between the germline ends. Germline assignment: CDR1 LGHDT and CDR2 YNNKEL (reference sequence). The chain's CDR3 is CASSPGTRNTDTQYF. CDR3 nucleotides: TGTGCCAGCAGTCCAGGGACTCGAAACACAGATACGCAGTATTTT.

This clonotype has only a few counts. The chain has TRBV15 and TRBJ1-2, with TRBD1 identical over 10 bases. Germline V gene lookup returns CDR1 LNHNV and CDR2 YYDKDF (reference sequence). The CDR3 totals 16 residues. The ends lost 4 bases at V and 1 base at J; junction bases unmatched: 6. This chain's CDR3 is CATSKTGGGLNYGYTF. CDR3 sequence (DNA): TGTGCCACCAGCAAGACAGGGGGCGGCCTTAACTATGGCTACACCTTC. Variable domain in full (rest from reference TRBV15 and TRBJ1-2): DAMVIQNPRYQVTQFGKPVTLSCSQTLNHNVMYWYQQKSSQAPKLLFHYYDKDFNNEADTPDNFQSRRPNTSFCFLDIRSPGLGDTAMYLCATSKTGGGLNYGYTFGSGTRLTVV.

This clonotype occurred a few times. The chain has TRBV6-2 or TRBV6-3 and TRBJ1-5, with D maybe TRBD1 (6 bases). The CDR3 is 16 residues long. Germline V CDR1 and CDR2: MNHEY, SVGEGT. The V end lost 6 bases, the J end lost 2 bases, and 17 bases lay between the germline ends. CDR3 region: CASSTRGGFGNQPQHF. As DNA, the CDR3 is TGTGCCAGCAGCACGAGGGGGGGGTTCGGCAATCAGCCCCAGCATTTT.

As DNA, the CDR3 is TGTGCCAGCAGACCAGTAGGCCCATCCTACGAGCAGTACTTC. This translates into CASRPVGPSYEQYF. The gene calls are TRBV27 and TRBJ2-7; D is unresolved. This CDR3 region has 14 residues. Trimming pared 6 bases from V and 1 base from J, leaving 13 bases between. The V gene's germline CDR1 is MNHEY and CDR2 SMNVEV (reference sequence).

Ten or more counts support this clonotype. The chain uses TRBV6-5 and TRBJ1-1; D may be TRBD1 (5 bases). The CDR3 spans 14 residues. Trimming cost V 2 bases and J 1 base, with 8 bases left between them. CDR1 is MNHEY and CDR2 is SVGAGI in the germline V gene. The CDR3 sequence is CASSYKGTNTEAFF. Here the CDR3 DNA reads TGTGCCAGCAGTTACAAGGGGACGAACACTGAAGCTTTCTTT.

This clonotype was detected only once. The chain combines TRBV20-1 with TRBJ2-1; a possible D gene is TRBD1 (5 bases). The CDR3 runs 12 residues. Trimming left V 6 bases short and J 6 bases short, with 12 bases between. The V gene's germline CDR1 is DFQATT and CDR2 SNEGSKA (reference sequence). The CDR3 bases are TGCAGTGCCCCGGGCCAGGGCAATGAGCAGTTCTTC. This gives the protein CSAPGQGNEQFF.

This clonotype occurred a few times. This chain uses TRBV7-9 with TRBJ2-5, with D uncertain. Trimming pared 3 bases from V and 3 bases from J, leaving 17 bases between. The CDR3 extends over 16 amino acids. CDR1 is SEHNR and CDR2 is FQNEAQ in the germline V gene (reference sequence). DNA of the CDR3: TGTGCCAGCAGCTTCTTCGTCGACCCTGGAAAAGAGACCCAGTACTTC. It is translated as CASSFFVDPGKETQYF.

The chain is built from TRBV5-1 and TRBJ2-1; D possibly corresponds to TRBD2 (5 bases). The CDR3 is 12 amino acids. Germline V CDR1 and CDR2: SGHRS, YFSETQ. The V gene lost 0 bases and the J gene lost 12 bases, with 10 bases spanning the gap. CDR3 protein: CASSLGMDSQFF. The CDR3, as DNA: TGCGCCAGCAGCTTGGGCATGGACTCGCAGTTCTTC.

The genes are TRBV11-2 and TRBJ1-5; D gene uncertain. The V gene's germline CDR1 is SGHAT and CDR2 FQNNGV. The V and J ends lost 4 bases and 2 bases respectively, with 9 bases between them. There are 14 residues in the CDR3. The CDR3 reads CASSSRAGNQPQHF. The CDR3 DNA is TGTGCCAGCAGCTCCCGGGCGGGCAATCAGCCCCAGCATTTT. Full variable domain (remainder filled in from reference TRBV11-2 and TRBJ1-5): EAGVAQSPRYKIIEKRQSVAFWCNPISGHATLYWYQQILGQGPKLLIQFQNNGVVDDSQLPKDRFSAERLKGVDSTLKIQPAKLEDSAVYLCASSSRAGNQPQHFGDGTRLSIL.

The gene calls are TRBV7-9 and TRBJ2-7; a weak D match, TRBD2 (5 bases). CDR3 length equals 13 residues. Germline lookup yields CDR1 SEHNR and CDR2 FQNEAQ (reference sequence). V gave up 5 bases and J gave up 2 bases, with 10 bases separating them. The CDR3 DNA reads as TGTGCCAGCAGCCGAGGGTCCCCCTACGAGCAGTACTTC. Residues: CASSRGSPYEQYF.

V gene TRBV15 combines with J gene TRBJ2-3; D perhaps matches TRBD2 (6 bases). The germline V and J ends were trimmed by 0 bases and 6 bases, with 16 bases remaining between them. This CDR3 has 16 amino acids. The germline V gene encodes CDR1 LNHNV and CDR2 YYDKDF (reference sequence). CDR3 protein: CATSRDGLASLDTQYF. CDR3 bases: TGTGCCACCAGCAGAGATGGCCTAGCGAGTCTGGATACGCAGTATTTT.

This clonotype was counted many times. This sequence joins TRBV10-3 and TRBJ1-2; possibly TRBD1 for D (5 bases). The V gene's germline CDR1 is ENHRY and CDR2 SYGVKD. Trimming removed 10 bases at V and 0 bases at J, with 18 bases between. The CDR3 contains 15 residues. The CDR3 DNA follows: TGTGCCACCAAGACAGATACCCCTTCTAACTATGGCTACACCTTC. Translated, it gives CATKTDTPSNYGYTF.

This clonotype has at least ten counts. V usage is TRBV21-1 and J usage is TRBJ1-2; the table's D call TRBD1 went unverified against the DNA. TRBV21-1 is a known pseudogene. This CDR3 spans 17 amino acids. DNA for the CDR3: TGTGCCAGCAGCAAAGGTCAAACCGGGACAGGGGACTATGGCTACACCTTC. This codes for CASSKGQTGTGDYGYTF.

This clonotype was counted ten times or more. The rearrangement uses TRBV27 and TRBJ1-2; tentative D call: TRBD1 (6 bases). The V end was cut by 2 bases, the J end by 3 bases, with 13 bases between. The CDR3 consists of 15 residues. Germline CDR1 MNHEY, CDR2 SMNVEV (reference sequence). CDR3 loop: CASSLKGDLYYGYTF. CDR3 DNA sequence: TGTGCCAGCAGTTTAAAGGGGGATTTGTACTATGGCTACACCTTC.

The CDR3 loop reads CASTLGEGVNEQFF. CDR3 DNA: TGTGCCAGCACTCTAGGAGAGGGGGTCAATGAGCAGTTCTTC. This chain joins TRBV11-3 and TRBJ2-1, with D possibly being TRBD1 (6 bases). Between the trimmed V and J ends, which lost 7 bases and 6 bases, there was a span of 16 bases. Germline CDR1 and CDR2: SGHNT and YENEEA. There are 14 residues in the CDR3.

The rearrangement links TRBV18 to TRBJ1-5; D gene unclear. This CDR3 is built from 17 residues. Germline assignment: CDR1 KGHSH and CDR2 LQKENI. Trimming left V 4 bases short and J 1 base short, with 17 bases between. CDR3 amino acids: CASSHGPGVGSNQPQHF. CDR3 nucleotides: TGTGCCAGCTCACACGGGCCCGGGGTCGGGAGCAATCAGCCCCAGCATTTT.

This clonotype was picked up a small number of times. V gene TRBV7-9 combines with J gene TRBJ2-7; tentative D call: TRBD1 (6 bases). CDR3 length: 12 residues. Germline V CDR1 and CDR2: SEHNR, FQNEAQ (reference sequence). Trimming cost V 1 base and J 7 bases, with 8 bases left between them. CDR3 residues: CASSLGGQEQYF. The CDR3 DNA reads TGTGCCAGCAGCTTAGGCGGACAGGAGCAGTACTTC.

This clonotype has just a few counts. The chain couples TRBV7-9 to TRBJ1-2; 7 bases agree with TRBD1. The germline V gene has CDR1 SEHNR and CDR2 FQNEAQ (reference sequence). This CDR3 has 15 residues. V was clipped by 3 bases and J by 2 bases; unmatched bases: 6. The CDR3 DNA reads TGTGCCAGCAGCTTGGCCGGGACAGAGAACTATGGCTACACCTTC. Translation gives CASSLAGTENYGYTF.

This clonotype was found many times. The chain has TRBV20-1 and TRBJ2-3; D unresolved. The CDR3 consists of 12 residues. Germline V gene data show CDR1 as DFQATT and CDR2 as SNEGSKA (reference sequence). Trimming took 3 bases from V and 6 from J, leaving 10 bases between them. For the CDR3, the DNA is TGCAGTGCTAGGGCCGACTGGGATACGCAGTATTTT. Amino acid sequence: CSARADWDTQYF.

In regard to this clonotype: The junction departs from germline at one end; a sequencing error may be responsible. The rearrangement links TRBV7-9 to TRBJ2-1; 7 nucleotides line up with TRBD2. CDR3 length: 11 amino acids. The V gene's germline CDR1 is SEHNR and CDR2 FQNEAQ (reference sequence). CDR3 sequence: CASSRGRGEVF. In DNA, the CDR3 is TGTGCCAGCAGCCGAGGGAGGGGTGAAGTCTTC.

The V call is TRBV14, the J call TRBJ1-1; no clear D gene. The V and J ends lost 1 base and 11 bases respectively, with 8 bases between them. Germline CDR1 SGHDN, CDR2 FVKESK. The CDR3 length is 11 residues. The CDR3 nucleotides read TGTGCCAGCAGCCAAGGGATCGGTGCTTTCTTT. As protein: CASSQGIGAFF.

There are a few counts of this clonotype. The chain employs TRBV5-1 and TRBJ2-2; 8 bases are shared with TRBD1. This CDR3 has 15 residues. CDR1 is SGHRS, CDR2 YFSETQ, per germline. The junction had 7 bases not matched to a gene; V was cut back by 6 bases and J by 3 bases. The CDR3 loop is CASNTDRGDTGELFF. In nucleotides, the CDR3 is TGCGCCAGCAATACCGACAGGGGTGACACCGGGGAGCTGTTTTTT.

This rearrangement joins TRBV7-9 to TRBJ2-7; no firm D call. Germline V gene data show CDR1 as SEHNR and CDR2 as FQNEAQ (reference sequence). Trimming removed 5 bases at V and 6 bases at J, with 26 bases between. The CDR3 is made up of 17 amino acids. The CDR3 DNA follows: TGTGCCAGCAGCCACCGACCCCTGGGCGGCAGATCTTCCGAGCAGTACTTC. It specifies CASSHRPLGGRSSEQYF.

The rearrangement uses TRBV20-1 and TRBJ1-6; the D gene is possibly TRBD1 (5 bases). Germline V gene sequence: CDR1 DFQATT, CDR2 SNEGSKA (reference sequence). Trimming pared 3 bases from V and 7 bases from J, leaving 16 bases between. There are 15 residues in the CDR3. In DNA form, the CDR3 reads TGCAGTGCTAGTATGCAGGGTGGAGTGAATTCACCCCTCCACTTT. This sequence encodes CSASMQGGVNSPLHF.

This clonotype was detected only a few times. The chain is built from TRBV7-2 and TRBJ2-1, with 8 nucleotides matching TRBD1. The CDR3 spans 17 residues. The V gene end was trimmed by 5 bases and the J gene end by 9 bases; junction bases not matched to a gene: 18. Germline CDR1 and CDR2: SGHTA and FQGNSA. CDR3 amino acids: CASSPPTGVPIRGEQFF. DNA of the CDR3: TGTGCCAGCAGCCCCCCGACAGGGGTCCCAATACGGGGTGAGCAGTTCTTC.